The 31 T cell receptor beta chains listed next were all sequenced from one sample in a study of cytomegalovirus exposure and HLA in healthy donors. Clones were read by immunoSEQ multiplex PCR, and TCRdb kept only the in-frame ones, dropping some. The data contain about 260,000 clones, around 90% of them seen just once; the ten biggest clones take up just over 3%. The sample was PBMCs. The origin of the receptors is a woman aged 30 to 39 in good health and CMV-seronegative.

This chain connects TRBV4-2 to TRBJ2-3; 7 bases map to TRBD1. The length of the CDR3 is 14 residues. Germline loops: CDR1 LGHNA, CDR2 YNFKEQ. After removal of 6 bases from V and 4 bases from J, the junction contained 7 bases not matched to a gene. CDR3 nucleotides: TGTGCCAGCAGTTTCAGACAGGGAGCAGATACGCAGTATTTT. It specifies CASSFRQGADTQYF.

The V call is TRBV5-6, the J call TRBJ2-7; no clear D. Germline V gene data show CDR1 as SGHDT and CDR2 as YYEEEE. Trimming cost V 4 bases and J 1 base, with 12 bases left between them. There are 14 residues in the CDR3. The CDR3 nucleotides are TGTGCCAGCAGCCAAGCCGGGTTTTCCTACGAGCAGTACTTC. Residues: CASSQAGFSYEQYF.

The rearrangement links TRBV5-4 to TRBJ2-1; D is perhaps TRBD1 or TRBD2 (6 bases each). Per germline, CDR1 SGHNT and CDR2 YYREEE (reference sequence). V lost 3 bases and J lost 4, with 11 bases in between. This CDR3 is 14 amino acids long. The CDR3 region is CASSWGAIYNEQFF. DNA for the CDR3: TGTGCCAGCAGCTGGGGGGCTATTTACAATGAGCAGTTCTTC.

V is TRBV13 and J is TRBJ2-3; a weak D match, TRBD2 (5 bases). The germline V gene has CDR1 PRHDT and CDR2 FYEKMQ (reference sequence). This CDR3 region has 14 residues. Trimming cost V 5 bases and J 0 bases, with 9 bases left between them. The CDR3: CASSPGLSTDTQYF. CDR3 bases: TGTGCCAGCAGCCCCGGACTGAGCACAGATACGCAGTATTTT.

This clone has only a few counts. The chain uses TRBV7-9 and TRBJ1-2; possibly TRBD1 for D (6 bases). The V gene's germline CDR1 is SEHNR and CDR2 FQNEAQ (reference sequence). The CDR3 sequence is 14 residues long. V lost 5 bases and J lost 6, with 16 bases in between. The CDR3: CASSPLGRGDGYTF. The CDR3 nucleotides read TGTGCCAGCAGCCCCCTGGGTAGGGGGGATGGCTACACCTTC.

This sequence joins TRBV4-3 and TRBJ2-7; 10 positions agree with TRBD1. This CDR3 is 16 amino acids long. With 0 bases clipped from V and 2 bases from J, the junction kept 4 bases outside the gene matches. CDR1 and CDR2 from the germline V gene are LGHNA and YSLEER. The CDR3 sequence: CASSQETGGETYEQYF. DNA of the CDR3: TGCGCCAGCAGCCAAGAGACAGGGGGCGAGACCTACGAGCAGTACTTC.

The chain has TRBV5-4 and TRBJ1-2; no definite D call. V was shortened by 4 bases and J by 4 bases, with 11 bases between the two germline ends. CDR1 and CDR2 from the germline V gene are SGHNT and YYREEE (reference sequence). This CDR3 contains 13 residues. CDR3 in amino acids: CASSADRGYGYTF. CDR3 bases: TGTGCCAGCAGCGCCGATAGAGGCTATGGCTACACCTTC.

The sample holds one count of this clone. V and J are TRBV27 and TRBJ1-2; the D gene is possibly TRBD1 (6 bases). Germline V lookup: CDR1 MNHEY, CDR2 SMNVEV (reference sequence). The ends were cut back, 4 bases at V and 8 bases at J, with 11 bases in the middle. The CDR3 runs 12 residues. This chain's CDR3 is CASSSQGSGYTF. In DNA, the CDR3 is TGTGCCAGCAGTTCCCAGGGGAGCGGCTACACCTTC.

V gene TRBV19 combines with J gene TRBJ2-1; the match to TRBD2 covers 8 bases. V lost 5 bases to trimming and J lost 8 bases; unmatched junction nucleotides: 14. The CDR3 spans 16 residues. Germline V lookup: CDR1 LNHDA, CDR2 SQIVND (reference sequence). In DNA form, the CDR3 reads TGTGCCAGTAGTGCGGGACTAGGACTTACAATGCATGAGCAGTTCTTC. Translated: CASSAGLGLTMHEQFF.

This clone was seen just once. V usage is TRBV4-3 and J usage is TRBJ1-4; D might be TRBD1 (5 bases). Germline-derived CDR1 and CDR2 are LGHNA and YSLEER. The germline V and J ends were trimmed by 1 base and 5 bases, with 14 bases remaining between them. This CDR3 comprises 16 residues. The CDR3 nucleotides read TGCGCCAGCAGCCAAGGAATGGGCAGGGCGAATGAAAAACTGTTTTTT. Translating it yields CASSQGMGRANEKLFF.

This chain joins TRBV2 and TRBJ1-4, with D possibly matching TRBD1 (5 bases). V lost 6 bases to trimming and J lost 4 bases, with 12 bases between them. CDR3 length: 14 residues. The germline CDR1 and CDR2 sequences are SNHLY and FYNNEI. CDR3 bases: TGTGCCAGCAGCCTGGGACGGGGTAATGAAAAACTGTTTTTT. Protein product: CASSLGRGNEKLFF.

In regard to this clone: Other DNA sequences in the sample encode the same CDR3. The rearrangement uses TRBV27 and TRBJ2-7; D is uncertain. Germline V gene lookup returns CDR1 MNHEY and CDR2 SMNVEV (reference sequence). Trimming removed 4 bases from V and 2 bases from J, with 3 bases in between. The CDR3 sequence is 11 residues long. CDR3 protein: CASSSTYEQYF. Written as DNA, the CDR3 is TGTGCCAGCAGTTCGACCTACGAGCAGTACTTC.

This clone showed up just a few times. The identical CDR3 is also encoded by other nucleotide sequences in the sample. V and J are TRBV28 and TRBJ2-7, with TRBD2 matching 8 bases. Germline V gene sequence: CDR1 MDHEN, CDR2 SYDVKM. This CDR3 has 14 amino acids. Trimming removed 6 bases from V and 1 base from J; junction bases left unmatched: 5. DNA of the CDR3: TGTGCCAGCAGCCCCAGCGGGAGTTCCTACGAGCAGTACTTC. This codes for CASSPSGSSYEQYF.

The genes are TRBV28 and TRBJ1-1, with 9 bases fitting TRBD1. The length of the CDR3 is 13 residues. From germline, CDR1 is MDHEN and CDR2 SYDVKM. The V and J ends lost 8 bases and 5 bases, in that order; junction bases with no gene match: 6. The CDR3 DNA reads TGTGCCAGCCGCAAGACAGGGGGGACTGAAGCTTTCTTT. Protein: CASRKTGGTEAFF. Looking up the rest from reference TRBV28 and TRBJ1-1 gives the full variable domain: DVKVTQSSRYLVKRTGEKVFLECVQDMDHENMFWYRQDPGLGLRLIYFSYDVKMKEKGDIPEGYSVSREKKERFSLILESASTNQTSMYLCASRKTGGTEAFFGQGTRLTVV.

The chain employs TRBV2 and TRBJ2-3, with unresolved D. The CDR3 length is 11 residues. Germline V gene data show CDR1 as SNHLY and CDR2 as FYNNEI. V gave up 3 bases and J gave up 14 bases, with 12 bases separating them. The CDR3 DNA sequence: TGTGCCAGCAGTGACGGCTTTCTTCCGTATTTT. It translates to CASSDGFLPYF.

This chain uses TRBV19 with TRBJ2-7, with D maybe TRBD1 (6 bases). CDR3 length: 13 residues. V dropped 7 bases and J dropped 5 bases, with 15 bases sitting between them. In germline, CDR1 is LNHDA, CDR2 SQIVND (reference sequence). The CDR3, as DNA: TGTGCCAGTACCTCGGGAAGGGGGAACGAGCAGTACTTC. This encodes CASTSGRGNEQYF.

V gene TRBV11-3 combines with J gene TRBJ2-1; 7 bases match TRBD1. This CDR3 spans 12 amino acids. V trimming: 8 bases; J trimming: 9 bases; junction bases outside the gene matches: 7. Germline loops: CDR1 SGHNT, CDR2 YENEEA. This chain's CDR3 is CASGYRGSEQFF. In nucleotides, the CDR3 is TGTGCCAGCGGGTACAGGGGAAGTGAGCAGTTCTTC.

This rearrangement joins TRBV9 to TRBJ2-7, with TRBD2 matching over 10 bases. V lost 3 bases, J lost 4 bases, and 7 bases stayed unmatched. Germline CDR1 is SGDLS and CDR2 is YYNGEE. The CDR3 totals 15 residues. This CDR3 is CASSAEGLASYEQYF. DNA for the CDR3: TGTGCCAGCAGCGCCGAGGGACTAGCGAGTTACGAGCAGTACTTC.

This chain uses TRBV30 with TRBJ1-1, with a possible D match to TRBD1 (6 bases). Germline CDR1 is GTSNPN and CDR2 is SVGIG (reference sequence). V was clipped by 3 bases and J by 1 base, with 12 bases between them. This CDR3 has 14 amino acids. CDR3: CAWRWGPSNTEAFF. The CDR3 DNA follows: TGTGCCTGGAGGTGGGGGCCGTCGAACACTGAAGCTTTCTTT.

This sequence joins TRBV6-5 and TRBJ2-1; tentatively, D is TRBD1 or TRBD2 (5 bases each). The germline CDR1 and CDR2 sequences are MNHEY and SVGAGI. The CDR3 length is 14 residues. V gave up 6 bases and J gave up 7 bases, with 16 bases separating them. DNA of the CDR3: TGTGCCAGCAGGAAGGGACGGTTAATTAATGAGCAGTTCTTC. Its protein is CASRKGRLINEQFF.

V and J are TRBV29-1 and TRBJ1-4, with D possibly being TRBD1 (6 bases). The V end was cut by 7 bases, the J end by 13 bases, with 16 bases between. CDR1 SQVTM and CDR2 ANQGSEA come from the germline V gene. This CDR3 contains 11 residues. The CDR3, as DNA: TGCAGCGCTACCCGAGGGGGTCGACTGTTTTTT. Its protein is CSATRGGRLFF.

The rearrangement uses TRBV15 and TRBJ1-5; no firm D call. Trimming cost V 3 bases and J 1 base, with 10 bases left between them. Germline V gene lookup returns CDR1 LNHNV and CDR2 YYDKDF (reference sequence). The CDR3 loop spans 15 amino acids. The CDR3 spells CATSRYITSNQPQHF. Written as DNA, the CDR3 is TGTGCCACCAGCAGGTACATAACAAGCAATCAGCCCCAGCATTTT.

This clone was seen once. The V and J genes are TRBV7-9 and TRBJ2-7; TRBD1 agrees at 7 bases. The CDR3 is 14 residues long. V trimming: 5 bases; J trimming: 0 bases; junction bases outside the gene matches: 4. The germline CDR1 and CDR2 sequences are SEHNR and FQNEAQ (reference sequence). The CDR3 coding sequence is TGTGCCAGCAGCAACTCAGGGGGCTCCTACGAGCAGTACTTC. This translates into CASSNSGGSYEQYF.

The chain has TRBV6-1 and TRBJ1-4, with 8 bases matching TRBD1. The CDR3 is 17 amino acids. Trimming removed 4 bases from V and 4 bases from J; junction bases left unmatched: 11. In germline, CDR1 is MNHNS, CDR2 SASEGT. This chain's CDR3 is CASSATGQGAINEKLFF. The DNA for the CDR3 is TGTGCCAGCAGTGCGACTGGCCAGGGGGCAATTAATGAAAAACTGTTTTTT.

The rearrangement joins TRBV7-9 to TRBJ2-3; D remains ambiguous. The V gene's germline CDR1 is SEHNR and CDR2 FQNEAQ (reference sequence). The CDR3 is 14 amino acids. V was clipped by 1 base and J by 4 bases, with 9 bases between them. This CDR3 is CASSLGVSPDTQYF. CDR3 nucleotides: TGTGCCAGCAGCTTAGGTGTGTCCCCAGATACGCAGTATTTT.

The CDR3 DNA is TGTGCCAGCAGCCGCTCTAGCGGGAGGGCTGGCAATGAGCAGTTCTTC. Amino acid sequence: CASSRSSGRAGNEQFF. This sequence joins TRBV5-6 and TRBJ2-1, with 12 bases matching TRBD2. Germline loops: CDR1 SGHDT, CDR2 YYEEEE. There are 16 residues in the CDR3. The V segment lost 4 bases and the J segment 6 bases; nucleotides outside the gene matches: 8.

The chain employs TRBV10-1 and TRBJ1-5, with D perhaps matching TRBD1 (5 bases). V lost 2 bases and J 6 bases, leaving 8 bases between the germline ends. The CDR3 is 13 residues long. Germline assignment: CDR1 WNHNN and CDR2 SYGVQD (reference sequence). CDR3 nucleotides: TGCGCCAGCAGTGAGCTTGGGGGTCAGCCCCAGCATTTT. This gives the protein CASSELGGQPQHF.

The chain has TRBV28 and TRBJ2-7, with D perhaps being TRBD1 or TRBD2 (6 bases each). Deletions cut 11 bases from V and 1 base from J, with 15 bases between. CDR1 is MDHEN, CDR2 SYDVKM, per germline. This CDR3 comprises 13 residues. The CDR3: CAALGGGSYEQYF. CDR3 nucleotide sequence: TGTGCCGCACTGGGGGGCGGATCCTACGAGCAGTACTTC.

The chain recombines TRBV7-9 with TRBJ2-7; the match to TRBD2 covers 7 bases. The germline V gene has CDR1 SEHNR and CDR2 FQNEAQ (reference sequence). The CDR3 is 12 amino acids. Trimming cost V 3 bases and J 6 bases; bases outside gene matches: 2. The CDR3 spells CASSLGGTEQYF. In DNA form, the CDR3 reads TGTGCCAGCAGCTTGGGAGGGACCGAGCAGTACTTC.

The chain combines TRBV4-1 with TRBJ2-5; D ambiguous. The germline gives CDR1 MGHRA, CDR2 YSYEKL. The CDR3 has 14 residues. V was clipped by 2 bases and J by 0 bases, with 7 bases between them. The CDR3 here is CASSQYPHQETQYF. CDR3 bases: TGCGCCAGCAGCCAATACCCGCACCAAGAGACCCAGTACTTC.

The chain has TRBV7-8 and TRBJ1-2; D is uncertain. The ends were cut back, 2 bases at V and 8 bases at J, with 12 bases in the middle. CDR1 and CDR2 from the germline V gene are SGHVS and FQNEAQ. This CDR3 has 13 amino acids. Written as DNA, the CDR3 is TGTGCCAGCAGCTTAACCCCCGGCAGGGGCTACACCTTC. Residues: CASSLTPGRGYTF.